The 11 T cell receptor beta chains presented below share a single source sample, sequenced in a study of cytomegalovirus exposure and HLA in healthy donors (dated by TCRdb to 2017 to 2019). Library construction relied on the immunoSEQ multiplex PCR assay. The clones in this table, taken by TCRdb from immuneACCESS, are in-frame only. Not every clone is retained; where verified, under half of the shortfall comes from an unresolved V gene, and the cause of the rest is unknown. The sample table shows roughly 70,000 clones, and roughly 95% are seen once. Of the sample, approximately 3.4% falls within the top ten clones. The specimen was PBMCs. These receptors were obtained from a man younger than 35 in good health and CMV-seronegative.

The genes are TRBV7-9 and TRBJ1-1; D unresolved. Per the germline V gene, CDR1 is SEHNR and CDR2 is FQNEAQ (reference sequence). The CDR3 has 14 residues. The ends were cut back, 2 bases at V and 2 bases at J, with 9 bases in the middle. Written as DNA, the CDR3 is TGTGCCAGCAGCTTATCACAGACCAACACTGAAGCTTTCTTT. Translation gives CASSLSQTNTEAFF. The whole variable domain, remainder taken from reference TRBV7-9 and TRBJ1-1, is DTGVSQNPRHKITKRGQNVTFRCDPISEHNRLYWYRQTLGQGPEFLTYFQNEAQLEKSRLLSDRFSAERPKGSFSTLEIQRTEQGDSAMYLCASSLSQTNTEAFFGQGTRLTVV.

This clone is a singleton in its sample. The rearrangement uses TRBV5-4 and TRBJ1-1, with D unclear. Deletions cut 2 bases from V and 2 bases from J, with 13 bases between. The CDR3 is 15 residues long. Germline CDR1 is SGHNT and CDR2 is YYREEE (reference sequence). The DNA for the CDR3 is TGTGCCAGCAGCTTAGGCGGGGTAAGAAACACTGAAGCTTTCTTT. Encoded protein: CASSLGGVRNTEAFF.

This clone was observed a handful of times. The CDR3: CASSPTTFPQYF. The CDR3 DNA is TGTGCCAGCAGTCCTACCACCTTTCCGCAGTATTTT. The genes are TRBV6-5 and TRBJ2-3; D is uncertain. The CDR3 length is 12 residues. Trimming shortened V by 5 bases and J by 10 bases, and 13 bases separated the two germline ends. From germline, CDR1 is MNHEY and CDR2 SVGAGI.

This chain joins TRBV5-4 and TRBJ2-1; 7 bases are a match to TRBD2. There are 14 residues in the CDR3. Trimming cost V 4 bases and J 3 bases; bases outside gene matches: 4. Germline V gene sequence: CDR1 SGHNT, CDR2 YYREEE (reference sequence). CDR3 sequence (DNA): TGTGCCAGCAGCCCGGGGGGAGTCTACAATGAGCAGTTCTTC. Its translation is CASSPGGVYNEQFF.

The count of this clone is one. CDR3 DNA sequence: TGTGCCAGCAGCGTCAGGGTGAACACCGGGGAGCTGTTTTTT. Translation: CASSVRVNTGELFF. The chain has TRBV7-2 and TRBJ2-2, with D maybe TRBD1 (5 bases). The CDR3 totals 14 residues. V was pared by 5 bases and J by 1 base, with 8 bases between. Germline V gene lookup returns CDR1 SGHTA and CDR2 FQGNSA.

This sequence joins TRBV11-3 and TRBJ2-2; D unclear. Per germline, CDR1 SGHNT and CDR2 YENEEA. This CDR3 spans 11 amino acids. Trimming removed 3 bases at V and 7 bases at J, with 3 bases between. The CDR3 DNA is TGTGCCAGCAGCTTCAACGGGGAGCTGTTTTTT. Translating gives CASSFNGELFF.

The rearrangement joins TRBV27 to TRBJ1-3, with D maybe TRBD1 (5 bases). This CDR3 has 15 amino acids. Trimming shortened V by 5 bases and J by 2 bases, and 13 bases separated the two germline ends. Germline V lookup: CDR1 MNHEY, CDR2 SMNVEV (reference sequence). CDR3 coding DNA: TGTGCCAGCAGTCCCGATTGGGGGGCTGGAAACACCATATATTTT. As protein: CASSPDWGAGNTIYF.

The chain joins TRBV30 to TRBJ2-1; 10 bases agree with TRBD2. Germline CDR1 reads GTSNPN; CDR2 reads SVGIG (reference sequence). CDR3 length: 14 residues. V dropped 2 bases and J dropped 4; count of bases not matched to a gene: 2. The CDR3 sequence is CAWSPTSGYNEQFF. CDR3 sequence (DNA): TGTGCCTGGAGTCCGACTAGCGGGTACAATGAGCAGTTCTTC.

To note about this clone: Other DNA sequences in the same sample also yield this CDR3. The chain has TRBV2 and TRBJ2-7, with D tentatively TRBD1 (5 bases). CDR1 and CDR2 from the germline V gene are SNHLY and FYNNEI. V was pared by 0 bases and J by 6 bases, with 9 bases between. The CDR3 totals 13 residues. CDR3 in DNA: TGTGCCAGCAGTGAAGCAAGGGGTAGCGAGCAGTACTTC. The encoded protein is CASSEARGSEQYF.

The chain couples TRBV5-5 to TRBJ1-4, with TRBD1 matching 8 bases. J gave up 2 bases and V 4 bases, and 7 bases lay outside the gene matches. This CDR3 contains 16 residues. Germline values: CDR1 SGHKS, CDR2 YYEKEE (reference sequence). CDR3: CASSRGTGFTNEKLFF. The DNA of the CDR3 is TGTGCCAGCAGCCGGGGGACAGGTTTTACTAATGAAAAACTGTTTTTT.

This clone has just one count. This chain joins TRBV6-5 and TRBJ1-2; TRBD1 agrees at 7 bases. The V and J ends lost 5 bases and 2 bases, in that order; junction bases with no gene match: 5. The CDR3 has 14 amino acids. The germline gives CDR1 MNHEY, CDR2 SVGAGI. CDR3 loop: CASSPGTANYGYTF. The CDR3 coding sequence is TGTGCCAGCAGTCCCGGGACAGCCAACTATGGCTACACCTTC.